What follows are 25 T cell receptor beta chains derived from one specimen sequenced in a study of T cell responses to AZD1222 COVID-19 vaccine. Measured with immunoSEQ multiplex PCR; TCRdb has only the in-frame clones, and not every one. The sample has roughly 130,000 clones, roughly 84% seen once. Source: peripheral blood, taken on day 0 of AZD1222 vaccination. The receptors here all came from an adult in good health.

The chain is built from TRBV21-1 and TRBJ2-7; the tabulated D call, TRBD1, remains unverified against the DNA. TRBV21-1 is a pseudogene locus. The CDR3 consists of 16 residues. The chain's CDR3 is CASSKPKGQGETMEYF. The CDR3 bases are TGTGCCAGCAGCAAACCCAAGGGACAGGGGGAGACGATGGAGTACTTC.

The chain employs TRBV19 and TRBJ2-5, with 9 bases that match TRBD1. The length of the CDR3 is 15 residues. Trimming took 1 base from V and 1 from J; bases not matched to a gene: 1. Per the germline V gene, CDR1 is LNHDA and CDR2 is SQIVND (reference sequence). The CDR3 is CASSIGDRAQETQYF. The CDR3 DNA reads TGTGCCAGTAGTATAGGGGACAGGGCCCAAGAGACCCAGTACTTC. The full variable domain, its missing parts supplied by reference TRBV19 and TRBJ2-5, is DGGITQSPKYLFRKEGQNVTLSCEQNLNHDAMYWYRQDPGQGLRLIYYSQIVNDFQKGDIAEGYSVSREKKESFPLTVTSAQKNPTAFYLCASSIGDRAQETQYFGPGTRLLVL.

This clone has a handful of counts. The rearrangement uses TRBV28 and TRBJ1-1, with D perhaps matching TRBD1 (5 bases). This CDR3 spans 14 amino acids. Germline V CDR1 and CDR2: MDHEN, SYDVKM. Trimming removed 10 bases at V and 0 bases at J, with 15 bases between. The DNA of the CDR3 is TGTGCCATATTGAGTCGGGGCCTGAACACTGAAGCTTTCTTT. Protein: CAILSRGLNTEAFF.

The J gene is TRBJ2-3, the V gene TRBV6-1; 12 nucleotides align to TRBD2. CDR1 is MNHNS and CDR2 is SASEGT in the germline V gene. The CDR3 has 19 amino acids. V dropped 3 bases and J dropped 4; count of bases not matched to a gene: 14. CDR3 amino acids: CASSEAPLLAGGPPDTQYF. As DNA, the CDR3 is TGTGCCAGCAGTGAGGCCCCCTTGCTAGCGGGAGGGCCGCCAGATACGCAGTATTTT.

This clone showed up just once. The rearrangement joins TRBV9 to TRBJ1-4, with 8 bases aligning to TRBD1. The CDR3 contains 16 residues. The germline V gene has CDR1 SGDLS and CDR2 YYNGEE. V lost 0 bases to trimming and J lost 4 bases; unmatched junction nucleotides: 5. This CDR3 reads CASSVGGQDYNEKLFF. Written as DNA, the CDR3 is TGTGCCAGCAGCGTAGGGGGACAGGACTATAATGAAAAACTGTTTTTT. Based on the CDR3 plus reference TRBV9 and TRBJ1-4, the full variable domain is DSGVTQTPKHLITATGQRVTLRCSPRSGDLSVYWYQQSLDQGLQFLIQYYNGEERAKGNILERFSAQQFPDLHSELNLSSLELGDSALYFCASSVGGQDYNEKLFFGSGTQLSVL.

The rearrangement uses TRBV5-4 and TRBJ2-3, with 11 bases aligning to TRBD2. This CDR3 is 17 amino acids long. Germline trimming cut 3 bases from V and 11 bases from J; bases unmatched to any gene: 17. Germline values: CDR1 SGHNT, CDR2 YYREEE (reference sequence). CDR3 residues: CASSSWAGLAGGVLQYF. CDR3 sequence (DNA): TGTGCCAGCAGCTCTTGGGCTGGCTTAGCGGGGGGGGTTCTGCAGTATTTT. The full variable domain, rest sourced from reference TRBV5-4 and TRBJ2-3, is ETGVTQSPTHLIKTRGQQVTLRCSSQSGHNTVSWYQQALGQGPQFIFQYYREEENGRGNFPPRFSGLQFPNYSSELNVNALELDDSALYLCASSSWAGLAGGVLQYFGPGTRLTVL.

V is TRBV19 and J is TRBJ2-1; 9 bases fit TRBD1. In germline, CDR1 is LNHDA, CDR2 SQIVND (reference sequence). The J segment lost 7 bases and the V segment lost 2 bases, leaving 9 bases of the junction unmatched. This CDR3 comprises 16 residues. DNA for the CDR3: TGTGCCAGTAGTATATCTCCGGGACAGGGAAAGAATGAGCAGTTCTTC. This gives the protein CASSISPGQGKNEQFF.

The gene calls are TRBV18 and TRBJ2-1; no clear D. V was pared by 3 bases and J by 0 bases, with 9 bases between. This CDR3 is built from 15 residues. Germline CDR1 KGHSH, CDR2 LQKENI. This chain's CDR3 is CASSPSMDSYNEQFF. In DNA form, the CDR3 reads TGTGCCAGCTCACCTAGCATGGACTCCTACAATGAGCAGTTCTTC.

The chain uses TRBV9 and TRBJ1-1; perhaps TRBD1 as D (5 bases). The germline gives CDR1 SGDLS, CDR2 YYNGEE. Trimming pared 0 bases from V and 5 bases from J, leaving 14 bases between. The CDR3 runs 15 residues. The chain's CDR3 is CASSVVGGSWTEAFF. Here the CDR3 DNA reads TGTGCCAGCAGCGTAGTGGGGGGATCATGGACTGAAGCTTTCTTT.

J is TRBJ1-6 and V is TRBV7-9; possibly TRBD1 for D (5 bases). Trimming cost V 5 bases and J 9 bases, with 17 bases left between them. Germline-derived CDR1 and CDR2 are SEHNR and FQNEAQ (reference sequence). The CDR3 loop spans 15 amino acids. This chain's CDR3 is CASSQNSGARSPLHF. The CDR3, as DNA: TGTGCCAGCAGCCAGAACTCTGGGGCTCGTTCACCCCTCCACTTT.

A single count supports this clone. The chain combines TRBV5-1 with TRBJ2-1; 7 nucleotides match TRBD1. This CDR3 has 15 residues. Germline lookup yields CDR1 SGHRS and CDR2 YFSETQ. With V trimmed by 4 bases and J by 3 bases, 7 bases remained unmatched. Written as DNA, the CDR3 is TGCGCCAGCAGCCCCCGGGACAGAGACTACAATGAGCAGTTCTTC. Translated, it gives CASSPRDRDYNEQFF.

The V gene is TRBV20-1, the J gene TRBJ2-7, with 7 bases matching TRBD2. The CDR3 sequence is 14 residues long. Germline CDR1 is DFQATT and CDR2 is SNEGSKA (reference sequence). V shed 3 bases, J shed 5 bases, and the junction held 10 bases outside the gene matches. CDR3 region: CSASPAGDFHEQYF. The DNA for the CDR3 is TGCAGTGCTAGTCCCGCGGGAGATTTTCACGAGCAGTACTTC.

V and J are TRBV9 and TRBJ1-2; TRBD1 agrees at 7 bases. Germline V CDR1 and CDR2: SGDLS, YYNGEE. The CDR3 loop spans 14 amino acids. V shed 3 bases and J 5 bases; nucleotides not matched to a gene: 7. Here the CDR3 reads CASSAGTERYGYTF. As DNA, the CDR3 is TGTGCCAGCAGCGCAGGGACAGAAAGGTATGGCTACACCTTC.

The rearrangement links TRBV5-1 to TRBJ2-2; the match to TRBD2 covers 9 bases. The CDR3 is made up of 15 amino acids. CDR1 and CDR2 from the germline V gene are SGHRS and YFSETQ. Trimming at V came to 5 bases and at J to 3 bases, leaving 5 bases not matched to a gene. CDR3 nucleotide sequence: TGCGCCAGCAGTCGTAGCGGGAGCTACACCGGGGAGCTGTTTTTT. Its translation is CASSRSGSYTGELFF.

The chain joins TRBV5-1 to TRBJ2-1, with 8 bases aligning to TRBD1. The CDR3 consists of 14 residues. Germline V gene sequence: CDR1 SGHRS, CDR2 YFSETQ. V lost 4 bases, J lost 4 bases, and 4 bases stayed unmatched. The CDR3, as DNA: TGCGCCAGCAGCCAGGGACAGGAGTACAATGAGCAGTTCTTC. As protein: CASSQGQEYNEQFF.

In this sample, this clone turned up once. The chain joins TRBV7-2 to TRBJ2-3; no reliable D call. V lost 5 bases and J 0 bases, leaving 3 bases between the germline ends. CDR3 length: 12 residues. CDR1 is SGHTA, CDR2 FQGNSA, per germline. The CDR3 DNA reads as TGTGCCAGCAGCCTAAGCACAGATACGCAGTATTTT. The encoded protein is CASSLSTDTQYF.

This clone has just one count. This chain uses TRBV12-3 or TRBV12-4 with TRBJ2-7, with 9 nucleotides matching TRBD2. The trim removed 3 bases at V and 6 bases at J, leaving 3 bases unmatched. The CDR3 has 13 residues. CDR3 coding DNA: TGTGCCAGCAGTTTCGGCGGGGGGGGCGAGCAGTACTTC. It is translated as CASSFGGGGEQYF.

The chain couples TRBV19 to TRBJ2-1; 9 nucleotides line up with TRBD2. With V trimmed by 6 bases and J by 7 bases, 10 bases remained unmatched. CDR1 and CDR2 from the germline V gene are LNHDA and SQIVND (reference sequence). The length of the CDR3 is 15 residues. The CDR3 DNA reads as TGTGCCAGTAGGCTTCTAGCGGGGAACTTTAATGAGCAGTTCTTC. It is translated as CASRLLAGNFNEQFF. The full variable domain, in which reference TRBV19 and TRBJ2-1 provide the parts outside the CDR3, is DGGITQSPKYLFRKEGQNVTLSCEQNLNHDAMYWYRQDPGQGLRLIYYSQIVNDFQKGDIAEGYSVSREKKESFPLTVTSAQKNPTAFYLCASRLLAGNFNEQFFGPGTRLTVL.

The chain links TRBV9 to TRBJ2-3, with D unclear. CDR1 is SGDLS and CDR2 is YYNGEE in the germline V gene. Deletions cut 0 bases from V and 6 bases from J, with 8 bases between. This CDR3 spans 13 amino acids. This CDR3 is CASSVGSPDTQYF. Written as DNA, the CDR3 is TGTGCCAGCAGCGTAGGCTCCCCGGATACGCAGTATTTT.

This chain uses TRBV12-3 or TRBV12-4 with TRBJ1-2; D gene ambiguous. Trimming took 1 base from V and 8 from J, leaving 11 bases between them. CDR3 length: 13 amino acids. The DNA for the CDR3 is TGTGCCAGCAGTTTAGGTAGGGATGAGGGCTACACCTTC. Translated, it gives CASSLGRDEGYTF.

J is TRBJ2-7 and V is TRBV14, with 9 bases fitting TRBD1. CDR1 and CDR2 (germline): SGHDN, FVKESK. With 6 bases clipped from V and 3 bases from J, the junction kept 3 bases outside the gene matches. The CDR3 totals 13 residues. CDR3: CASSRGQGYEQYF. The CDR3 bases are TGTGCCAGCAGTCGGGGACAGGGCTACGAGCAGTACTTC.

This chain links TRBV27 with TRBJ1-2; 8 bases align to TRBD1. The CDR3 is 14 amino acids. CDR1 and CDR2 from the germline V gene are MNHEY and SMNVEV (reference sequence). The J segment lost 4 bases and the V segment lost 8 bases, leaving 9 bases of the junction unmatched. The chain's CDR3 is CASSRAGGVYGYTF. In DNA, the CDR3 is TGTGCCAGCTCGAGGGCAGGGGGCGTCTATGGCTACACCTTC.

This chain connects TRBV4-1 to TRBJ1-4; D is possibly TRBD1 (6 bases). This CDR3 is built from 15 residues. Germline V gene data show CDR1 as MGHRA and CDR2 as YSYEKL. With 5 bases removed from V and 8 bases from J, the gap between germline ends came to 18 bases. This chain's CDR3 is CASSTFTGTPEKLFF. CDR3 nucleotides: TGCGCCAGCAGCACATTCACCGGGACACCCGAAAAACTGTTTTTT.

V usage is TRBV3-1 (or the pseudogene TRBV3-2) and J usage is TRBJ1-6; 9 nucleotides match TRBD1. V was pared by 0 bases and J by 3 bases, with 3 bases of the junction left unmatched. This CDR3 is built from 17 residues. Germline V gene lookup returns CDR1 LGHDT and CDR2 YNNKEL (reference sequence). This chain's CDR3 is CASSQETGGNYNSPLHF. In DNA form, the CDR3 reads TGTGCCAGCAGCCAAGAGACAGGGGGGAACTATAATTCACCCCTCCACTTT.

The genes are TRBV19 and TRBJ2-5, with D hard to call. The V end lost 4 bases, the J end lost 3 bases, and 3 bases lay between the germline ends. The length of the CDR3 is 11 residues. The germline gives CDR1 LNHDA, CDR2 SQIVND (reference sequence). The CDR3 sequence: CASSTEETQYF. In nucleotides, the CDR3 is TGTGCCAGTAGTACCGAAGAGACCCAGTACTTC.